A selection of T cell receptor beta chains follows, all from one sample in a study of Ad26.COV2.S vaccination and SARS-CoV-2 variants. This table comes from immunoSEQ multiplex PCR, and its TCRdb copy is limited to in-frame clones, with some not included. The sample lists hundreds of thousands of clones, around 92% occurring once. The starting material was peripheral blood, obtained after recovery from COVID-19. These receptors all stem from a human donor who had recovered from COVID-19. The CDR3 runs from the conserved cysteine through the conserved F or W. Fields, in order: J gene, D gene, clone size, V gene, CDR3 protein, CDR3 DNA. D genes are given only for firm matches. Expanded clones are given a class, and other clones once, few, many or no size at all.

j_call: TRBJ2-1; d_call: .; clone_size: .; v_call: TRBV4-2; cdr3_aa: CASSQDGLGSYNEQFF; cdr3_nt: TGTGCCAGCAGCCAAGATGGGCTAGGGTCCTACAATGAGCAGTTCTTC
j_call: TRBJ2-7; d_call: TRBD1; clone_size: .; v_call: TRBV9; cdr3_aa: CASSVEAGGDGEQYF; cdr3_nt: TGTGCCAGCAGCGTAGAGGCAGGGGGAGATGGCGAGCAGTACTTC
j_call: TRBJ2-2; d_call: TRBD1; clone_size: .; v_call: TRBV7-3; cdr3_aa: CASSWGQAITGELFF; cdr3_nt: TGTGCCAGCAGCTGGGGACAGGCTATAACCGGGGAGCTGTTTTTT
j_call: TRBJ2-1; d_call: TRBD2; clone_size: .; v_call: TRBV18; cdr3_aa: CASSALRGGLPPYNEQFF; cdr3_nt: TGTGCCAGCTCAGCCTTGCGGGGGGGCCTACCCCCCTACAATGAGCAGTTCTTC
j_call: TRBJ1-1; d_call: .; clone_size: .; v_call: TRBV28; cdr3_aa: CASSLLGAGAFF; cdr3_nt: TGTGCCAGCAGTTTATTGGGGGCTGGGGCTTTCTTT
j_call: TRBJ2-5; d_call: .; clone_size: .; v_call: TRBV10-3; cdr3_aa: CAISERQELETQYF; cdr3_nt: TGTGCCATCAGTGAGCGCCAGGAGCTGGAGACCCAGTACTTC
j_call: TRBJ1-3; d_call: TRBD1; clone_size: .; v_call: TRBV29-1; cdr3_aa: CSVERDRGTSGNTIYF; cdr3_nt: TGCAGCGTTGAGCGGGACAGGGGAACCTCTGGAAACACCATATATTTT
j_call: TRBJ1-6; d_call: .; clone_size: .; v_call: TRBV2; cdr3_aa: CASRDRGTSSYNSPLHF; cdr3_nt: TGTGCCAGCAGGGACCGGGGGACGAGCTCCTATAATTCACCCCTCCACTTT
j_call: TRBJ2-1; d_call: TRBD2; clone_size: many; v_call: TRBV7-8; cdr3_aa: CASSPRFGGGGRDEQFF; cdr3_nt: TGTGCCAGCAGCCCCCGTTTTGGCGGGGGGGGTCGTGATGAGCAGTTCTTC
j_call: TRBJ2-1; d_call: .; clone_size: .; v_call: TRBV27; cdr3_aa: CASSLFRGRLNEQFF; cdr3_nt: TGTGCCAGCAGTTTATTCAGGGGAAGGCTGAATGAGCAGTTCTTC
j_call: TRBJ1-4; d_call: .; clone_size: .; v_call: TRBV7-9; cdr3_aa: CASSGNIIATNEKLFF; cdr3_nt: TGTGCCAGCAGCGGGAATATCATTGCAACTAATGAAAAACTGTTTTTT
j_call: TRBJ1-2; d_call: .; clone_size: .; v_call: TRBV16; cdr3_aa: CASSQGPGGYTF; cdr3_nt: TGTGCCAGCAGCCAGGGGCCGGGAGGCTACACCTTC
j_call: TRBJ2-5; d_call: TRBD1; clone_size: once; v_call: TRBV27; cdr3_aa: CASGYRGETQYF; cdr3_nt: TGTGCCAGCGGTTACAGGGGAGAGACCCAGTACTTC
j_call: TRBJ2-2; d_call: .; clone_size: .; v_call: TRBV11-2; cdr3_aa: CASSRRRDPSSGELFF; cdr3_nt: TGTGCCAGCAGCCGGAGGAGGGACCCCTCGTCCGGGGAGCTGTTTTTT
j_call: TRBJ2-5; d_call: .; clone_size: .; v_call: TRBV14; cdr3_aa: CASSQDIVVGTQYF; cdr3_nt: TGTGCCAGCAGCCAAGATATAGTAGTGGGGACCCAGTACTTC
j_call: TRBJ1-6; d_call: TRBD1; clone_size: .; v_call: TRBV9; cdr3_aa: CASSPGQGASYNSPLHF; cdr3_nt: TGTGCCAGCAGCCCGGGACAGGGGGCGTCCTATAATTCACCCCTCCACTTT
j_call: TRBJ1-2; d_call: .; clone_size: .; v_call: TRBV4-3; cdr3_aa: CASSPKEGSLPRGYTF; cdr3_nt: TGCGCCAGCAGTCCAAAAGAGGGCAGCCTTCCCCGTGGCTACACCTTC
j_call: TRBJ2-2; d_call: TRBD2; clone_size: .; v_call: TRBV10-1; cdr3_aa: CASSDLAGAGELFF; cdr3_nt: TGCGCCAGCAGTGATCTAGCGGGGGCCGGGGAGCTGTTTTTT
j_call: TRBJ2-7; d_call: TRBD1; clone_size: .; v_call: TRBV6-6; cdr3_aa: CASIPQGTYEQYF; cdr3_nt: TGTGCCAGCATCCCACAGGGGACCTACGAGCAGTACTTC
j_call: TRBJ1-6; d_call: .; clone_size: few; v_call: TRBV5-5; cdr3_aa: CASSLKVSSYNSPLHF; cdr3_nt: TGTGCCAGCAGCCTTAAGGTCAGCTCCTATAATTCACCCCTCCACTTT
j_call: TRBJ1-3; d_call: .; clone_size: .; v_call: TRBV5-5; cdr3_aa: CASGVGATSGNTIYF; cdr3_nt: TGTGCCAGCGGAGTAGGAGCAACCTCTGGAAACACCATATATTTT
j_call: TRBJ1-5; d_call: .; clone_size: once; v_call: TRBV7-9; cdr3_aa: CASSEPQQPQHF; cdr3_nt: TGTGCCAGCAGCGAACCACAACAGCCCCAGCATTTT
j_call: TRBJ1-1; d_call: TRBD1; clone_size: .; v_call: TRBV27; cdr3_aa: CASSLLGTGLNTEAFF; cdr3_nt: TGTGCCAGCAGTTTATTAGGGACAGGGCTGAACACTGAAGCTTTCTTT
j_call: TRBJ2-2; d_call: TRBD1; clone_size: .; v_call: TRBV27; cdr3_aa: CASSLSGDSLTGELFF; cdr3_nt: TGTGCCAGCAGTTTATCGGGGGACAGCCTCACAGGGGAGCTGTTTTTT
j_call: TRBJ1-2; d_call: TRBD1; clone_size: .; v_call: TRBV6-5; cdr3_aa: CASRETGGYGYTF; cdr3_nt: TGTGCCAGCAGGGAGACAGGGGGCTATGGCTACACCTTC
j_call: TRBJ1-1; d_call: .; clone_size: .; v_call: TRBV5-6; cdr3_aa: CASSSRTEAFF; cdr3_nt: TGTGCCAGCAGCTCCCGGACTGAAGCTTTCTTT
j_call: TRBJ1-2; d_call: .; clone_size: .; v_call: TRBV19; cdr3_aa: CASSSSWSGYTF; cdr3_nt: TGTGCCAGTAGTAGTTCATGGTCTGGCTACACCTTC
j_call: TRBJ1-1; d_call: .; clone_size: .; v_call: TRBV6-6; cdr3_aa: CASRRTANTVEAFF; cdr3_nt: TGTGCCAGCAGGAGGACAGCGAACACTGTAGAAGCTTTCTTT
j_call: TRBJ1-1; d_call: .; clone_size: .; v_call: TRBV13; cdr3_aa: CASSHGQSTEAFF; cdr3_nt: TGTGCCAGCAGCCACGGACAGTCCACTGAAGCTTTCTTT
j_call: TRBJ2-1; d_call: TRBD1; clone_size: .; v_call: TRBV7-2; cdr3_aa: CASSGQGAGNEQFF; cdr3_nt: TGTGCCAGCAGCGGACAGGGGGCTGGGAATGAGCAGTTCTTC
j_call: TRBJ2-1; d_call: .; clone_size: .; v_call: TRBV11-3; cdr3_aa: CASSLDRWNIHNEQFF; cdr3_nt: TGTGCCAGCAGCTTAGATCGGTGGAATATCCACAATGAGCAGTTCTTC
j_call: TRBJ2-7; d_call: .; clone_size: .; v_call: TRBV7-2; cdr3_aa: CASSFIRQVFPHEQYF; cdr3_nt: TGTGCCAGCAGCTTCATCCGACAGGTATTTCCCCACGAGCAGTACTTC
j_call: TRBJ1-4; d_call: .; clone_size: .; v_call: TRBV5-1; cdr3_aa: CASSEIQGSREKLFF; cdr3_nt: TGCGCCAGCAGCGAGATTCAGGGATCACGTGAAAAACTGTTTTTT
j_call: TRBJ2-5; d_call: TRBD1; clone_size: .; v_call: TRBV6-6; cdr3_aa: CASTTGQGRTSQYF; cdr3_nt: TGTGCCAGCACTACCGGACAGGGCCGTACGTCCCAGTACTTC
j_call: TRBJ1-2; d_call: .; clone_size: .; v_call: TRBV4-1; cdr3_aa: CASSQDMAGGYTF; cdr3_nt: TGCGCCAGCAGCCAAGATATGGCTGGCGGCTACACCTTC
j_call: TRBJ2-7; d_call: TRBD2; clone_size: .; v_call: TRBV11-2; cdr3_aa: CASRPSGGYEQYF; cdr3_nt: TGTGCCAGCAGACCGAGCGGGGGCTACGAGCAGTACTTC
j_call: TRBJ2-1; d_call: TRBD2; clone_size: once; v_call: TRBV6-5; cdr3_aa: CASRDSGGTLNEQFF; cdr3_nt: TGTGCCAGCAGGGATAGCGGGGGGACCCTAAATGAGCAGTTCTTC
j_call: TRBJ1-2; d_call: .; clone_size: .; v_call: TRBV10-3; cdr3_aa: CAISPEGLANYGYTF; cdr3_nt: TGTGCCATCAGCCCCGAGGGGCTCGCTAACTATGGCTACACCTTC
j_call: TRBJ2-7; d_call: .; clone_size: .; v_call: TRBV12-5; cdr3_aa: CASGLGQNYEQYF; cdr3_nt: TGTGCTAGTGGTTTGGGACAGAACTACGAGCAGTACTTC
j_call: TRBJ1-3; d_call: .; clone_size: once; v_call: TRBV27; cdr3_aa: CASSAERPLLSGNTIYF; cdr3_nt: TGTGCCAGCAGTGCGGAACGGCCGCTCCTCTCTGGAAACACCATATATTTT
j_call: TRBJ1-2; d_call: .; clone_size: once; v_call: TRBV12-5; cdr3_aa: CASGPIEGSRYGYTF; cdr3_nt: TGTGCTAGTGGTCCGATTGAGGGCTCCCGCTATGGCTACACCTTC
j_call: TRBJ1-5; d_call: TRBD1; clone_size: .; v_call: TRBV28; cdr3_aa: CASSPEGQHNQPQHF; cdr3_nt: TGTGCCAGCAGTCCAGAGGGACAGCACAATCAGCCCCAGCATTTT
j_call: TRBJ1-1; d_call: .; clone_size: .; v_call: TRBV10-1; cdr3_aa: CASSESRGYTEAFF; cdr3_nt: TGCGCCAGCAGTGAGTCGCGGGGGTACACTGAAGCTTTCTTT
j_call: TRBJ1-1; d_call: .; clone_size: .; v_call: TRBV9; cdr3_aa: CASAVGTDTEAFF; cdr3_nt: TGTGCCAGTGCAGTGGGGACCGATACTGAAGCTTTCTTT
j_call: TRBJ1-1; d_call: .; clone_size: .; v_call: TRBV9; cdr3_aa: CASSEFDRSEAFF; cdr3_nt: TGTGCCAGCAGCGAATTCGACAGATCTGAAGCTTTCTTT
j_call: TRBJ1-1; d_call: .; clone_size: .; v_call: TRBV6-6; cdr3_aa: CASSRTEGVSEAFF; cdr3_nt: TGTGCCAGCAGTAGGACGGAAGGGGTATCTGAAGCTTTCTTT
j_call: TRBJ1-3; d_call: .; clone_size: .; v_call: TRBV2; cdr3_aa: CASNVEGDGNTIYF; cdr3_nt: TGTGCCAGCAATGTGGAGGGTGACGGAAACACCATATATTTT
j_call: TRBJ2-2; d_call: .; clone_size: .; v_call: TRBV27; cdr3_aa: CASRTWTGELFF; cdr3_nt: TGTGCCAGCCGGACATGGACCGGGGAGCTGTTTTTT
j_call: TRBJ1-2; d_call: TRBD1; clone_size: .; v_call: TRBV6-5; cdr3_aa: CASSYTGDYGYTF; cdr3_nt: TGTGCCAGCAGTTACACAGGGGACTATGGCTACACCTTC
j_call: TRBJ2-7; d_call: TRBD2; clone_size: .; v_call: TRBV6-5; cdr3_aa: CASSYQRGVSYEQYF; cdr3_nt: TGTGCCAGCAGTTACCAGCGGGGGGTCTCCTACGAGCAGTACTTC
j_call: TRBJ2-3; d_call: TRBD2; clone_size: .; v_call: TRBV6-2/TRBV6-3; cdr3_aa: CASSRPRGLAGNTDTQYF; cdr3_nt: TGTGCCAGCAGTCGCCCTCGGGGGCTAGCGGGGAACACAGATACGCAGTATTTT
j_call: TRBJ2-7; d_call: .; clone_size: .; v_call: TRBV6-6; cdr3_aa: CASSSKSGWVEQYF; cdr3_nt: TGTGCCAGCAGTTCCAAATCAGGGTGGGTCGAGCAGTACTTC
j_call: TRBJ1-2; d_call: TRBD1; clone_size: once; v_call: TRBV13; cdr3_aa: CASSHRGPSNYGYTF; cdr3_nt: TGTGCCAGCAGCCACAGGGGGCCTTCTAACTATGGCTACACCTTC
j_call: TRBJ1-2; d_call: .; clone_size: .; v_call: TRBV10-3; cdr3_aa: CAISATTGKSLLNYGYTF; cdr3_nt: TGTGCCATCAGTGCAACAACAGGGAAAAGCCTCCTAAACTATGGCTACACCTTC
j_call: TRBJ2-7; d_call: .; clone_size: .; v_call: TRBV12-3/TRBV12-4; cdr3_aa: CASRNPSVEQYF; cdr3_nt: TGTGCCAGCAGGAATCCCAGTGTCGAGCAGTACTTC
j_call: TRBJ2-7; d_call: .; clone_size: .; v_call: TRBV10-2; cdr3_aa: CASSDAGIYEQYF; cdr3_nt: TGCGCCAGCAGTGACGCGGGCATCTACGAGCAGTACTTC
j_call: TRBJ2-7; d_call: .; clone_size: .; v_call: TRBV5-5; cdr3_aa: CASSSSPNVWGEQYF; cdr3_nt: TGTGCCAGCAGCTCGTCCCCCAACGTGTGGGGCGAGCAGTACTTC
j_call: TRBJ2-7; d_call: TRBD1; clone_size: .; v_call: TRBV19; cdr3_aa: CASSMGQGSYEQYF; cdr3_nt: TGTGCCAGTAGTATGGGACAGGGGAGTTACGAGCAGTACTTC
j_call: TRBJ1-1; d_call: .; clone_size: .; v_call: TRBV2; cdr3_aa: CASSVEAGWGTEAFF; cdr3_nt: TGTGCCAGCAGTGTAGAGGCAGGGTGGGGCACTGAAGCTTTCTTT